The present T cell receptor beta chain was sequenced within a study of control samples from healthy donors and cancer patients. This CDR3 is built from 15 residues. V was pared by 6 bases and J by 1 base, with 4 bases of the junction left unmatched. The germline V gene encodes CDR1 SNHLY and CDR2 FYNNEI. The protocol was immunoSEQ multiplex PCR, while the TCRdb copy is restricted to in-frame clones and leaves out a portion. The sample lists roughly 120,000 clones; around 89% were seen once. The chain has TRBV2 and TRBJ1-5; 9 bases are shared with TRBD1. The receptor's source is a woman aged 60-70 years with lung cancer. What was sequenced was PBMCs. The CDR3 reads CASSKDRGSNQPQHF. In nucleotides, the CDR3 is TGTGCCAGCAGCAAGGACAGGGGCAGCAATCAGCCCCAGCATTTT. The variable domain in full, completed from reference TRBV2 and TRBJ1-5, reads EPEVTQTPSHQVTQMGQEVILRCVPISNHLYFYWYRQILGQKVEFLVSFYNNEISEKSEIFDDQFSVERPDGSNFTLKIRSTKLEDSAMYFCASSKDRGSNQPQHFGDGTRLSIL.